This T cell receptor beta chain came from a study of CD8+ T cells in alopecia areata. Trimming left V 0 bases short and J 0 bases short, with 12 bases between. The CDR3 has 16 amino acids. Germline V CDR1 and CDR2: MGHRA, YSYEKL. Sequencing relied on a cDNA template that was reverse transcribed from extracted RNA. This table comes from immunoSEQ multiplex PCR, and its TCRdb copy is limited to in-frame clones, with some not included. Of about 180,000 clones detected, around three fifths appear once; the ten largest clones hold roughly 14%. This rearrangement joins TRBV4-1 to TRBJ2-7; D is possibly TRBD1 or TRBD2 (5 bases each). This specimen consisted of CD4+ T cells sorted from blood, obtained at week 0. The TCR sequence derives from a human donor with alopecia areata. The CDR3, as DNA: TGCGCCAGCAGCCAAGACCAGGGTGGGACCTCCTACGAGCAGTACTTC. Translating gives CASSQDQGGTSYEQYF.